This paragraph reports one T cell receptor beta chain. Its antigen remains undetermined. No much larger clone is present one base from it, and per-base qualities are unavailable. TCR CDR3 regions were amplified from genomic DNA by multiplex PCR using the deep immunoSEQ assay. Extracted genomic DNA from each cell subset was distributed evenly across all wells of several immunoSEQ 96-well plates, and each plate was treated as a replicate. For sorted subsets, each replicate PCR was loaded with approximately 200 ng genomic DNA, equivalent to 30,000 or so T cell genomes. The purified libraries were quantified using a Qubit 3.0 fluorometer, sized with a Bioanalyzer 2100, and then quantified again using the KAPA Library Quantification kit. Every immunoSEQ 96-well plate was sequenced on a dedicated single-read 150-cycle Illumina NextSeq 550 flow cell. Per the source publication's procedure: Because the immunoSEQ output held only junctional sequences and lacked quality scores, the filtering could not match the filtering applied to full-length reads. Sequences were annotated with PyIR, a Python wrapper for IgBLAST v1.9, and V/J genes and CDR3 were assigned using IMGT germline references. Any read was removed if the V/J assignment was weak (E-value above 1e-6), the CDR3 was missing, or the read contained stop codons, out-of-frame junctions, or ambiguous translated residues. V3J clonotypes were defined as sequences sharing an identical inferred V gene, J gene, and CDR3 amino acid sequence. The percentage overlap between two repertoires was calculated by dividing the number of shared unique clonotypes by the size of the smaller repertoire. Repertoire richness was assessed with RTK rarefaction, the Chao1 estimator, and Recon v2.1 estimates of unobserved clonotypes. For all TCRbeta clonotypes obtained by the gDNA method from a handful of donors, generation probabilities were computed with OLGA. TCRdb re-hosts the immuneACCESS table, in-frame sequences only. Its copies lack some clones; in the studies checked, an unresolved V gene accounts for under half of them, and the cause for the rest is not known. V, J and clone size derive from that table, while D and trimming were established from the DNA sequence. The sample includes some 2 million clones, with less than 95% observed a single time. The ten biggest clones cover 1.1% of the sample.

For the CD8 naive samples, CD45RO-negative cells were positively selected for CCR7, yielding a CD45RA+CCR7+ population from which TemRA cells were excluded. Donors were healthy HIV-negative adults with no recently reported acute infections or vaccinations. All donors were Caucasian adults living in Nashville, Tennessee, USA. Blood was collected by leukapheresis, and PBMCs were isolated by Ficoll-Histopaque density gradient centrifugation and then cryopreserved in liquid nitrogen vapor phase. Analytical flow cytometry was used to check the purity and quantity of every magnetically sorted T cell population. Genomic DNA was isolated from every sorted fraction and measured by UV absorbance on a Nanodrop 2000c. This record belongs to a study of shared clonotypes between healthy human individuals (TCRdb year 2020). Turning to the overall study: The cohort comprised a couple of women and a few men aged 18 to 49 years. The study deeply sequenced blood TCR repertoires of five healthy adults to estimate repertoire size and the extent of clonotype sharing between individuals. Per donor, leukapheresis produced somewhere between about 0.9 and 9.5 billion PBMCs. Different laboratories and diverse techniques were used to prepare libraries and sequence TCR repertoires, to increase sequencing depth and limit assay-specific biases. For each donor, CD4 naive and CD4 memory were each run on three plates, CD8 naive on two plates, and CD8 memory on one plate. On the study overall, not on this receptor specifically: Higher generation probabilities were observed for clonotypes shared by all four sorted-subset donors than for non-shared clonotypes. Naive subsets generally had larger estimated clonotype richness than memory subsets. Approximately 5% of naive CD4, 3% to 4% of naive CD8, about 2.5% of memory CD4, and about 0.4% of memory CD8 clonotypes were shared across several donors. Only blood was sampled, and tissue TCR repertoires likely differ from those in blood. Even with the large sequencing depth, rarefaction of the sorted-subset datasets indicated that sequencing was incomplete. Pairwise subsampling indicated that sequencing depth was expected to affect the degree of clonotype sharing among donors. Because the study included a small number of donors, the genetic and exposure-history diversity represented was limited.

Taken from the germline V gene, the CDR1 and CDR2 loops are MNHEY and SVGAGI. The CDR3 runs 13 amino acids, cysteine and phenylalanine included. Only the CDR3 DNA is retained, 39 bases long and in frame from the first base. The junction shows trimming of 8 bases on V and 6 bases on J, and the gene matches do not reach 7 bases of it. The clonotype originates from a man between 18 and 29 years old in good health. The receptor chain draws on TRBV6-5 and TRBJ1-5, and 7 junction bases match TRBD1. Sequencing was performed on naive CD8+ T cells sorted from blood. The cell subset or site tag for this specimen amounts to: CD45RA+CCR7+. The DNA is as follows: TGTGCCAGCTTGAACAGGGGACGTCAGCCCCAGCATTTT. This is translated as CASLNRGRQPQHF.